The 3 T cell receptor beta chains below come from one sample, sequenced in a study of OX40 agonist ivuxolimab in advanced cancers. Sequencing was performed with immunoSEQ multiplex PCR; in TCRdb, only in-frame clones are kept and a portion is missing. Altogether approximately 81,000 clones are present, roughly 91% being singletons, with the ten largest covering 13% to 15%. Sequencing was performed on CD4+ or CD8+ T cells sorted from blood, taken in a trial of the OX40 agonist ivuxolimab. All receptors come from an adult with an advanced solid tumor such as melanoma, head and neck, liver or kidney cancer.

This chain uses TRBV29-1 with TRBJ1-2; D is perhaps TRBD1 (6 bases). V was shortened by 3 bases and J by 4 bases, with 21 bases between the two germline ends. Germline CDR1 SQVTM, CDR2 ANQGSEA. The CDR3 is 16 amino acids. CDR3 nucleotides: TGCAGCGTTGATGTCCCAGGGGCGGCCGGTAGCTATGGCTACACCTTC. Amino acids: CSVDVPGAAGSYGYTF.

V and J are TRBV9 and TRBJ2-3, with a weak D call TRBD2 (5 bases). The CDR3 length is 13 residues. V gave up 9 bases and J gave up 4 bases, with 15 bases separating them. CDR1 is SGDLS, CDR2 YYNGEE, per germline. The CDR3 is CATSPGMPDTQYF. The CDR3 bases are TGTGCCACCTCCCCGGGGATGCCAGATACGCAGTATTTT.

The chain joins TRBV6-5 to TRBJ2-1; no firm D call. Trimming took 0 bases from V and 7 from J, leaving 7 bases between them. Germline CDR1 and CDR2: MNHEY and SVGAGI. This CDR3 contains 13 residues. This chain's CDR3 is CASSYSGANEQFF. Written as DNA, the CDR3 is TGTGCCAGCAGTTACTCAGGAGCTAATGAGCAGTTCTTC.